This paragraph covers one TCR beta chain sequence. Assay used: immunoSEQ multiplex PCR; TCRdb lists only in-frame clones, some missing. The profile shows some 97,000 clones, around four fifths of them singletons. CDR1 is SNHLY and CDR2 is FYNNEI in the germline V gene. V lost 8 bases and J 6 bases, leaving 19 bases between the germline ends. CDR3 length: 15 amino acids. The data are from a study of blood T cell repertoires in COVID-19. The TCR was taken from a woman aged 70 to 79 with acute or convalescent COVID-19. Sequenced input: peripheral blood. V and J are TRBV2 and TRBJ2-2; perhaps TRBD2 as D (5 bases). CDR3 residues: CASGMGAPGAGELFF. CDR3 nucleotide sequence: TGTGCCAGCGGAATGGGCGCTCCCGGGGCCGGGGAGCTGTTTTTT.